The clone carrying this T cell receptor (beta chain) occurred a few times. What it binds is not known. Reverse transcription of all isolated RNA meant that expressed TCRB transcripts were sequenced. Clones were read by immunoSEQ multiplex PCR, and TCRdb kept only the in-frame ones, dropping some. The table records fewer than 650,000 clones, 15% to 18% of them present only once. This CDR3 is built from 17 residues. Germline V gives CDR1 LGHNA, CDR2 YNFKEQ. The J segment lost 7 bases and the V segment lost 0 bases, leaving 14 bases of the junction unmatched. These data belong to a study of beta chain features in type 1 diabetes. Study results and limitations: Insertion counts at VDJ junctions were lower in type 1 diabetes patients, who also showed more deletions there.

This clonotype was obtained from a young man in good health. The source material was naive CD4+ T cells from blood. The rearrangement joins TRBV4-2 to TRBJ1-2; TRBD1 agrees at 7 bases. The CDR3 reads CASSQDVKTGKIGGYTF. CDR3 nucleotides: TGTGCCAGCAGCCAAGACGTTAAGACAGGGAAGATCGGTGGCTACACCTTC.